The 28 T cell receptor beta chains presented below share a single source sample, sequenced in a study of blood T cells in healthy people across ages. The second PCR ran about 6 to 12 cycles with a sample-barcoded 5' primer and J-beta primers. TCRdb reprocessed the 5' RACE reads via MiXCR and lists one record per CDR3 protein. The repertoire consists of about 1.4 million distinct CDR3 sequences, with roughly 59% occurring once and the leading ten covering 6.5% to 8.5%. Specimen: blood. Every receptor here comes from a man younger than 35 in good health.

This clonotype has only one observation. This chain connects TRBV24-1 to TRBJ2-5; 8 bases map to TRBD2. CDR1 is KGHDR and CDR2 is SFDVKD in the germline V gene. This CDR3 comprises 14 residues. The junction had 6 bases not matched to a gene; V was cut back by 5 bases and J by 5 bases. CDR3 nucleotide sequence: TGTGCCACCAGTGGGGCGGGGGGTACGGAGACCCAGTACTTC. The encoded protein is CATSGAGGTETQYF.

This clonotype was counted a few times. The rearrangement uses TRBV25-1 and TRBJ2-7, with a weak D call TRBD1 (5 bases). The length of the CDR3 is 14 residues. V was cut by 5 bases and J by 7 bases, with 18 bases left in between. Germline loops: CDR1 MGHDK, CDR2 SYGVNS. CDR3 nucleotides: TGTGCCAGCAGTTTTTCAGGGAACTCGTTTGAGCAGTACTTC. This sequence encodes CASSFSGNSFEQYF.

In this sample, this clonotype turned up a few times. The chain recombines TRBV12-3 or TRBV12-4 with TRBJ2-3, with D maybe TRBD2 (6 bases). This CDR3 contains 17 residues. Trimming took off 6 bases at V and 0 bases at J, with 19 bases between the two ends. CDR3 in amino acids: CASSFLTSRISTDTQYF. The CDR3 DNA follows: TGTGCCAGCAGCTTTTTAACTAGCCGTATAAGCACAGATACGCAGTATTTT.

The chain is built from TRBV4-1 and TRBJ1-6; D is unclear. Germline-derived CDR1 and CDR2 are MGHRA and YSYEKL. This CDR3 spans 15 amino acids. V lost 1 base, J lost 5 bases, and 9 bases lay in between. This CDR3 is CASSQVSGDNSPLHF. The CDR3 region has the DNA TGCGCCAGCAGCCAAGTTTCTGGGGATAATTCACCCCTCCACTTT.

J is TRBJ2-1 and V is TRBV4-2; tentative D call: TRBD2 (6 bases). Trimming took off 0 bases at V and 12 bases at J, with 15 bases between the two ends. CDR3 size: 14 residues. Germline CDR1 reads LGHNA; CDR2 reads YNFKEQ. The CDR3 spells CASSQDLGTDGQFF. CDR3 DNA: TGTGCCAGCAGCCAAGATCTAGGGACTGATGGGCAGTTCTTC.

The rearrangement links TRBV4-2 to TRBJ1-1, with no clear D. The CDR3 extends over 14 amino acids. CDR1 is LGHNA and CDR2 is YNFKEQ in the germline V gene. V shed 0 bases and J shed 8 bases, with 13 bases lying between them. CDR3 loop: CASSQESRSIEAFF. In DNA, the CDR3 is TGTGCCAGCAGCCAAGAATCTAGGAGTATAGAAGCTTTCTTT.

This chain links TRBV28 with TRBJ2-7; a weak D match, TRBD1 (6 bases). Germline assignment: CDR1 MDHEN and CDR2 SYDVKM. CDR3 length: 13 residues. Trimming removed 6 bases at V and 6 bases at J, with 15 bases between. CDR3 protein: CASSPQGRVEQYF. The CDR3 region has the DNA TGTGCCAGCAGCCCACAGGGACGGGTCGAGCAGTACTTC.

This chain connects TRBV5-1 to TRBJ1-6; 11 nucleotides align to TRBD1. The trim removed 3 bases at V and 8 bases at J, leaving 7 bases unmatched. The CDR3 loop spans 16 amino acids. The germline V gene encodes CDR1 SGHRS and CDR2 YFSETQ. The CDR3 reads CASSWAGTGGDSPLHF. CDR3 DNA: TGCGCCAGCAGCTGGGCCGGGACAGGGGGTGATTCACCCCTCCACTTT.

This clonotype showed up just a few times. CDR3 DNA: TGCAGCGTCCAAGTTGGGATGGACACTGAAGCTTTCTTT. This translates into CSVQVGMDTEAFF. The chain carries TRBV29-1 and TRBJ1-1; D gene unclear. Germline CDR1 SQVTM, CDR2 ANQGSEA. The CDR3 contains 13 residues. The V end was cut by 6 bases, the J end by 3 bases, with 14 bases between.

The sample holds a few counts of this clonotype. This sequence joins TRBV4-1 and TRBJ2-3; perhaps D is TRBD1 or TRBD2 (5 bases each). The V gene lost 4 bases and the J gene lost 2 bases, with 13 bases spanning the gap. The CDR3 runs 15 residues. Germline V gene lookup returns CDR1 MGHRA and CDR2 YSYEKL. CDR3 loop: CASSRRGVATDTQYF. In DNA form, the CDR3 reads TGCGCCAGCAGCCGGAGAGGGGTTGCCACAGATACGCAGTATTTT.

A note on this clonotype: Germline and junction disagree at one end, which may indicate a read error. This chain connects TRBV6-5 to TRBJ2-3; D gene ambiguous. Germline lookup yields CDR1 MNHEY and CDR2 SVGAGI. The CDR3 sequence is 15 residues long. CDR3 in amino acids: CASSYGVRSTDAQYF. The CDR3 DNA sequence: TGTGCCAGCAGTTACGGTGTCCGTAGCACAGATGCGCAGTATTTT.

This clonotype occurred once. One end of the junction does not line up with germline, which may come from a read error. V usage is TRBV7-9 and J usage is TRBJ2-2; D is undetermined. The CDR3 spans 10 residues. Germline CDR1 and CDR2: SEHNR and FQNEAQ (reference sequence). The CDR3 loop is CASTTGELFF. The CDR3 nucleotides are TGCGCCAGCACCACCGGGGAGCTGTTTTTT.

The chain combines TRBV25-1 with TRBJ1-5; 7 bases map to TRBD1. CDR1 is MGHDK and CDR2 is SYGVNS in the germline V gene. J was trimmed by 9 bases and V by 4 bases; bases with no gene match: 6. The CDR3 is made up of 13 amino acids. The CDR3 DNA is TGTGCCAGCAGTGCGACAGGGACGGGGCCCCAGCATTTT. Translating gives CASSATGTGPQHF.

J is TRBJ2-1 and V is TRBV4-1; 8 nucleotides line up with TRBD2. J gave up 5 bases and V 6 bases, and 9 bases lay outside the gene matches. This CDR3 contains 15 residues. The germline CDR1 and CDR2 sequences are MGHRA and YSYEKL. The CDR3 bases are TGCGCCAGCAGTATTACAAGCGGGAGACACAATGAGCAGTTCTTC. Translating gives CASSITSGRHNEQFF.

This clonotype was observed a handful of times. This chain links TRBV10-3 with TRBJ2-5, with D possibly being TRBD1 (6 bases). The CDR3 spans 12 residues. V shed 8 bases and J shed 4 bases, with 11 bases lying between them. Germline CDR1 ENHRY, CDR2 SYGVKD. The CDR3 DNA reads TGTGCCATCGGCGTAGGGGGAGAGACCCAGTACTTC. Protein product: CAIGVGGETQYF.

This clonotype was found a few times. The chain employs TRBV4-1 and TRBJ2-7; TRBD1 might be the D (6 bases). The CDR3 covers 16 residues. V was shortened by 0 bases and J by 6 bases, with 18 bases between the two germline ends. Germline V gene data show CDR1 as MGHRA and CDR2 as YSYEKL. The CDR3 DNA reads TGCGCCAGCAGCCAAGAAGGGGGATATTACCTCACCGAGCAGTACTTC. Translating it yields CASSQEGGYYLTEQYF.

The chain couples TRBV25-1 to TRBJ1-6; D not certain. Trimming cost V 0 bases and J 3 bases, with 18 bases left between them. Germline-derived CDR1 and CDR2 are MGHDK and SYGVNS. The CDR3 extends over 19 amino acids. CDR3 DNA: TGTGCCAGCAGTGAATATGGAGAATTTCGCGGAGTCTATAATTCACCCCTCCACTTT. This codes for CASSEYGEFRGVYNSPLHF.

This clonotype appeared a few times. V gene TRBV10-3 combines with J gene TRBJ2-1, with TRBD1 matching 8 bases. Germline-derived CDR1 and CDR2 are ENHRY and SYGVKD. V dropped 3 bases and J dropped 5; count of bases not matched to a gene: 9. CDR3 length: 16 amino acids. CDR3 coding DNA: TGTGCCATCAGTGAAGTGGTGCAGGGGGCAAACAATGAGCAGTTCTTC. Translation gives CAISEVVQGANNEQFF.

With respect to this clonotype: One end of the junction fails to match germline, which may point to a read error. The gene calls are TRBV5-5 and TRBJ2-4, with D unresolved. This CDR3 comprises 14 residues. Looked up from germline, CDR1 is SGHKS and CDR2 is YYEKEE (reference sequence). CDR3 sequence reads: CASSLGPGVGEQHF. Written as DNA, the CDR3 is TGTGCCAGCAGCTTGGGACCGGGTGTTGGCGAGCAGCACTTC. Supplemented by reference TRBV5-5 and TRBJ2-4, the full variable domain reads DAGVTQSPTHLIKTRGQQVTLRCSPISGHKSVSWYQQVLGQGPQFIFQYYEKEERGRGNFPDRFSARQFPNYSSELNVNALLLGDSALYLCASSLGPGVGEQHFGAGTRLSVL.

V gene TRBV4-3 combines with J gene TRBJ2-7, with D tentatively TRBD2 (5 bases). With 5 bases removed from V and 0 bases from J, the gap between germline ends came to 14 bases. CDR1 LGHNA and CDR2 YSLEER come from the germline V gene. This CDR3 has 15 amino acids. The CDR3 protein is CASSESTEVSYEQYF. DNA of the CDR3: TGCGCCAGCAGCGAAAGCACGGAGGTCTCCTACGAGCAGTACTTC.

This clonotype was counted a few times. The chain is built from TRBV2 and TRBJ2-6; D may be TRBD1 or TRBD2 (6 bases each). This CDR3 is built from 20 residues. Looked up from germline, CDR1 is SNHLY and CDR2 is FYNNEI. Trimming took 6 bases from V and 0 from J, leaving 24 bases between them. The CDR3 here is CASRWGADIREYSGANVLTF. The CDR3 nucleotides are TGTGCCAGCAGGTGGGGGGCCGATATTAGAGAGTACTCTGGGGCCAACGTCCTGACTTTC.

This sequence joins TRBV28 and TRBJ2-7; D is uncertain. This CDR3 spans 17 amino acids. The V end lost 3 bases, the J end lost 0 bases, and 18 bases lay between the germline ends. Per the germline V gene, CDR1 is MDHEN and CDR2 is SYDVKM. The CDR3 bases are TGTGCCAGCAGTTTTAATGGGAAGGGCCCCTCCTCCTACGAGCAGTACTTC. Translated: CASSFNGKGPSSYEQYF.

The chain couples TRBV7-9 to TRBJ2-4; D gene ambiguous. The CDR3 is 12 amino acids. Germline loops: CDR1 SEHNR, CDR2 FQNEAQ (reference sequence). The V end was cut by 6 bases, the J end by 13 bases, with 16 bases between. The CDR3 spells CASSNATSEQYF. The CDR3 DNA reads TGTGCCAGCAGTAACGCTACCTCTGAGCAGTACTTC. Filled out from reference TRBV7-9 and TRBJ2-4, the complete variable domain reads DTGVSQNPRHKITKRGQNVTFRCDPISEHNRLYWYRQTLGQGPEFLTYFQNEAQLEKSRLLSDRFSAERPKGSFSTLEIQRTEQGDSAMYLCASSNATSEQYFGAGTRLSVL.

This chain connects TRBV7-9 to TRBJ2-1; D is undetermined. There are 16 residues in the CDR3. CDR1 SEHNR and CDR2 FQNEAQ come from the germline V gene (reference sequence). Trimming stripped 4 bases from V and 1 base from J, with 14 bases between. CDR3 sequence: CASSSKFAGSYNEQFF. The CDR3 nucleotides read TGTGCCAGCAGCTCCAAATTCGCCGGTTCCTACAATGAGCAGTTCTTC.

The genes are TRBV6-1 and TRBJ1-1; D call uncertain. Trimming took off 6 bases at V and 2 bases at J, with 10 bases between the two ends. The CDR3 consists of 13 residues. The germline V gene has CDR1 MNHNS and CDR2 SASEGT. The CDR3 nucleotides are TGTGCCAGCAGCAAAGGACCTAACACTGAAGCTTTCTTT. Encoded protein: CASSKGPNTEAFF.

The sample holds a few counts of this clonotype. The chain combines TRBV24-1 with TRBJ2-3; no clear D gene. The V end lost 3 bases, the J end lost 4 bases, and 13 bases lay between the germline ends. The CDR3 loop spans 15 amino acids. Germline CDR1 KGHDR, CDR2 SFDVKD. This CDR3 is CATSDPISGADTQYF. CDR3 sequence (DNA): TGTGCCACCAGTGATCCTATCTCGGGCGCAGATACGCAGTATTTT.

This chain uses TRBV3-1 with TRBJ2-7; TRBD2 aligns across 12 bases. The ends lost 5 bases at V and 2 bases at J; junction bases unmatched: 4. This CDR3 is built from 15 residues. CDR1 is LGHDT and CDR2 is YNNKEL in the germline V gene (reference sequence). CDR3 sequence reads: CASSGTSGPAYEQYF. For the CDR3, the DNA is TGTGCCAGCAGCGGGACTAGCGGGCCCGCCTACGAGCAGTACTTC.

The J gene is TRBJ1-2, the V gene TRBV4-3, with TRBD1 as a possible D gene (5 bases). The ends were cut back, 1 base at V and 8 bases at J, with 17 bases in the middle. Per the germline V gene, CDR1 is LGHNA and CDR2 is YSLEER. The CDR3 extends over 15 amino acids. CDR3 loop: CASSQVLSVGEGYTF. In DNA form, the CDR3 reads TGCGCCAGCAGCCAAGTACTCTCCGTGGGGGAGGGCTACACCTTC.